A selection of T cell receptor beta chains follows, all from one sample in a study of patients and donors after allogeneic stem cell transplantation. TCRdb fed the RT-PCR reads into MiXCR, producing one record per CDR3 protein. The top ten clones hold more than 9% of a sample with 190,000 or so distinct CDR3 sequences, around 41% of them seen once. The specimen was blood, either unsorted or a sorted T cell fraction (not recorded which). The receptors originated from a human donor who was either an allogeneic HSCT recipient or a stem cell or donor lymphocyte infusion donor (not recorded which). It is not recorded whose cells these are; they may come from a transplant donor. Both conserved end residues are part of each CDR3. The D gene is left open where the match is weak. Expanded clones get a size class; other rows say once, few or many, or leave the size out.

v_gene,abundance,j_gene,d_gene,CDR3aa,CDR3nt
TRBV28,few,TRBJ1-2,.,CASSLTAGDYGYTF,TGTGCCAGCAGTCTTACGGCCGGGGACTATGGCTACACCTTC
TRBV5-1,.,TRBJ2-7,.,CASSLTGGVSYEQYF,TGCGCCAGCAGCTTGACAGGAGGAGTTTCCTACGAGCAGTACTTC
TRBV28,few,TRBJ2-7,TRBD2,CASSFERDSYEQYF,TGTGCCAGCAGTTTTGAGCGGGACTCCTACGAGCAGTACTTC
TRBV5-1,.,TRBJ2-3,TRBD2,CASSLVARGALSTDTQYF,TGCGCCAGCAGCTTGGTGGCGCGGGGGGCCTTATCCACAGATACGCAGTATTTT
TRBV6-1,.,TRBJ2-7,TRBD2,CASSVSGGTPYEQYF,TGTGCCAGCAGTGTTTCGGGGGGGACACCCTACGAGCAGTACTTC
TRBV20-1,.,TRBJ1-1,TRBD1,CSASWTGVNTEAFF,TGCAGTGCTAGCTGGACAGGGGTGAACACTGAAGCTTTCTTT
TRBV4-1,few,TRBJ1-1,.,CASSRDTGDTEAFF,TGCGCCAGCAGCCGAGACACGGGGGACACTGAAGCTTTCTTT
TRBV25-1,.,TRBJ2-2,.,CASSERADGELFF,TGTGCCAGCAGTGAACGGGCGGACGGGGAGCTGTTTTTT
TRBV28,many,TRBJ1-2,TRBD1,CASMGTGAPFYGYTF,TGTGCCAGCATGGGGACAGGCGCCCCCTTCTATGGCTACACCTTC
TRBV29-1,few,TRBJ1-1,TRBD1,CSVETSDRAPEAFF,TGCAGCGTTGAGACCTCGGACAGGGCCCCTGAAGCTTTCTTT
TRBV10-3,few,TRBJ1-2,.,CAREGLNYGYTF,TGTGCCAGAGAAGGGTTGAACTATGGCTACACCTTC
TRBV5-1,few,TRBJ1-1,.,CASSLEVRGTEAFF,TGCGCCAGCAGCTTGGAGGTTCGGGGCACTGAAGCTTTCTTT
TRBV6-5,.,TRBJ2-7,TRBD1,CASSPTGGKQYF,TGTGCCAGCAGCCCGACAGGGGGCAAGCAGTACTTC
TRBV5-1,few,TRBJ1-2,.,CASSRDADYGYTF,TGCGCCAGCAGCAGAGACGCGGACTATGGCTACACCTTC
TRBV20-1,.,TRBJ1-1,.,CSASRGDATEAFF,TGCAGTGCTAGTAGGGGGGATGCGACTGAAGCTTTCTTT
TRBV27,few,TRBJ1-3,.,CASRRSSGNTIYF,TGTGCCAGCAGACGGAGCTCTGGAAACACCATATATTTT
TRBV5-1,.,TRBJ2-3,.,CASSRSGRGTDTQYF,TGCGCCAGCAGCCGCTCGGGACGGGGCACAGATACGCAGTATTTT
TRBV2,.,TRBJ1-5,.,CASSEIPAPQHF,TGTGCCAGCAGTGAAATCCCGGCCCCCCAGCATTTT
TRBV30,.,TRBJ1-1,.,CAWSTVGETFF,TGTGCCTGGAGTACTGTGGGGGAAACTTTCTTT
TRBV12-3/TRBV12-4,.,TRBJ1-6,.,CASKMGTGNSPLHF,TGTGCCAGCAAAATGGGAACAGGGAATTCACCCCTCCACTTT
TRBV3-1,.,TRBJ1-3,.,CASSPPARGFSGNTIYF,TGTGCCAGCAGCCCCCCAGCTAGGGGCTTCTCTGGAAACACCATATATTTT
TRBV7-2,.,TRBJ2-5,.,CASRGAETQYF,TGTGCCAGCCGCGGTGCAGAGACCCAGTACTTC
TRBV5-1,few,TRBJ1-1,.,CASSLVYGRDHTEAFF,TGCGCCAGCAGCTTGGTGTACGGCAGGGACCACACTGAAGCTTTCTTT
TRBV10-3,.,TRBJ2-3,TRBD1,CAISGDRGISDTQYF,TGTGCCATCAGTGGGGACAGGGGGATTTCAGATACGCAGTATTTT
TRBV24-1,.,TRBJ2-4,.,CATSDLPPGPPAENIQYF,TGTGCCACCAGTGATTTGCCCCCCGGACCCCCCGCGGAAAACATTCAGTACTTC
TRBV4-3,few,TRBJ1-4,.,CASSPLGGSAAEKLFF,TGCGCCAGCAGCCCCCTGGGGGGGTCGGCGGCGGAAAAACTGTTTTTT
TRBV4-1,.,TRBJ2-1,TRBD2,CASSQPTSLAYNEQFF,TGCGCCAGCAGCCAGCCGACTAGCTTGGCCTACAATGAGCAGTTCTTC
TRBV12-3/TRBV12-4,.,TRBJ1-1,.,CASSPTPGYKAFF,TGTGCCAGCAGCCCTACACCAGGGTACAAAGCTTTCTTT
TRBV4-2,.,TRBJ2-7,.,CASSQDSTVSYEQYF,TGTGCCAGCAGCCAAGATAGTACGGTCTCCTACGAGCAGTACTTC
TRBV5-1,.,TRBJ2-5,.,CASSTRVAGTQYF,TGCGCCAGCAGCACCAGGGTGGCCGGGACCCAGTACTTC
TRBV3-1,few,TRBJ2-3,.,CASSQPRDPTDTQYF,TGTGCCAGCAGCCAGCCTCGGGACCCCACAGATACGCAGTATTTT
TRBV12-3/TRBV12-4,.,TRBJ1-2,TRBD1,CASSLLQGASYTF,TGTGCCAGCAGTTTATTGCAGGGGGCGAGCTACACCTTC
TRBV4-2,few,TRBJ1-3,.,CASSQDLTGSGNTIYF,TGTGCCAGCAGCCAAGATCTGACGGGATCCGGAAACACCATATATTTT
TRBV7-9,.,TRBJ1-1,.,CASSRTHLGTEAFF,TGTGCCAGCAGCCGTACGCATTTGGGGACTGAAGCTTTCTTT
TRBV5-1,few,TRBJ1-1,TRBD1,CASSLRTGGTEAFF,TGCGCCAGCAGCTTGCGGACAGGGGGGACTGAAGCTTTCTTT
TRBV10-2,.,TRBJ1-1,.,CASEDRRNTEAFF,TGCGCCAGCGAGGACAGACGGAACACTGAAGCTTTCTTT
TRBV5-1,.,TRBJ2-2,.,CASSLVPSGTNTGELFF,TGCGCCAGCAGCTTGGTACCCAGCGGGACAAACACCGGGGAGCTGTTTTTT
TRBV5-1,.,TRBJ2-7,.,CASSPRVGGDSYEQYF,TGCGCCAGCAGCCCTAGAGTGGGCGGGGACTCCTACGAGCAGTACTTC
TRBV15,few,TRBJ2-7,TRBD2,CATAGGGSYEQYF,TGTGCCACGGCGGGGGGTGGCTCCTACGAGCAGTACTTC
TRBV9,many,TRBJ1-1,TRBD1,CASSVDRGTEAFF,TGTGCCAGCAGCGTTGACAGGGGCACTGAAGCTTTCTTT
TRBV18,.,TRBJ1-3,.,CASSPGGAGNTIYF,TGTGCCAGCTCACCAGGAGGGGCTGGAAACACCATATATTTT
TRBV12-3/TRBV12-4,.,TRBJ1-5,TRBD1,CASRGQGPQPQHF,TGTGCCAGCAGAGGACAGGGCCCTCAGCCCCAGCATTTT
TRBV6-6,.,TRBJ1-1,TRBD1,CASSSLTGSQNAFF,TGTGCCAGCAGTTCCCTGACAGGGAGTCAGAATGCTTTCTTT
TRBV28,few,TRBJ1-5,.,CASSRPDQPQHF,TGTGCCAGCAGCCGGCCCGATCAGCCCCAGCATTTT
TRBV6-5,few,TRBJ1-2,TRBD1,CASSPEGAQLNYGYTF,TGTGCCAGCAGTCCGGAGGGGGCCCAGCTTAACTATGGCTACACCTTC
TRBV20-1,.,TRBJ2-1,.,CSASGLAPVDEQFF,TGCAGTGCTAGTGGGCTAGCCCCGGTCGATGAGCAGTTCTTC
TRBV29-1,few,TRBJ1-3,.,CSVETHRGRPGNTIYF,TGCAGCGTGGAAACGCATAGAGGGCGGCCTGGAAACACCATATATTTT
TRBV7-3,.,TRBJ2-3,.,CASSKGDTQYF,TGTGCCAGCAGCAAAGGAGATACGCAGTATTTT
TRBV12-3/TRBV12-4,.,TRBJ2-1,.,CASSLARLLSGVYNEQFF,TGTGCCAGCAGTTTAGCCCGATTGCTCAGTGGGGTGTACAATGAGCAGTTCTTC
TRBV20-1,.,TRBJ2-7,.,CSAQMGGIFEQYF,TGCAGTGCTCAGATGGGGGGAATTTTCGAGCAGTACTTC
TRBV9,.,TRBJ1-4,.,CASSVDGGTNEKLFF,TGTGCCAGCAGCGTAGACGGGGGAACTAATGAAAAACTGTTTTTT
TRBV5-5,.,TRBJ1-1,.,CASRRIPEGTEAFF,TGTGCCAGCAGGCGCATCCCCGAAGGGACTGAAGCTTTCTTT